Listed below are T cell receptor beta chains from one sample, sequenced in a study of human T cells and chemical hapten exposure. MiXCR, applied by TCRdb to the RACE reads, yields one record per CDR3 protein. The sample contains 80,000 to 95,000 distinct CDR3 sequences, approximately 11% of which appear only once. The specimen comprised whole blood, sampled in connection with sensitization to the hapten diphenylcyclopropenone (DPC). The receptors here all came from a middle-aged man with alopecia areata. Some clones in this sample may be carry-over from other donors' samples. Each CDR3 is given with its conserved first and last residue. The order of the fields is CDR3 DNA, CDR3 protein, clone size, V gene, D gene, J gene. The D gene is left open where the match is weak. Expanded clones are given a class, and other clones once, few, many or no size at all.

TGTGCCAGCTCACCACCGGTGCGGGAGGCCCGCCGGACGGATACGCAGTATTTT	CASSPPVREARRTDTQYF	few	TRBV18	TRBD2	TRBJ2-3
TGCAGTGCTATGTGGACAGAAGCCACAGATACGCAGTATTTT	CSAMWTEATDTQYF	few	TRBV20-1	.	TRBJ2-3
TGTGCCAGCAGTTCTCCTAGCGGGAGGAAGAATGAGCAGTTCTTC	CASSSPSGRKNEQFF	.	TRBV6-5	TRBD2	TRBJ2-1
TGCGCCAGCAGCCAAGATAGGCAGACGAACACTGAAGCTTTCTTT	CASSQDRQTNTEAFF	many	TRBV4-3	.	TRBJ1-1
TGTGCCAGCAGCGTATCACGCGGGACCCAGGGGTTCTACAATGAGCAGTTCTTC	CASSVSRGTQGFYNEQFF	few	TRBV9	.	TRBJ2-1
TGTGCCAGCAGCTTAGCGGGAGTCCCCGGCGAGCAGTTCTTC	CASSLAGVPGEQFF	few	TRBV7-6	.	TRBJ2-1
TGTGCCAGCAGTCCCGTAAGGAGGGGGCAAGAGACCCAGTACTTC	CASSPVRRGQETQYF	few	TRBV28	.	TRBJ2-5
TGTGCCAGCAGCTTAAATGGTTTGGAATCACCCCTCCACTTT	CASSLNGLESPLHF	.	TRBV11-3	.	TRBJ1-6
TGTGCCAGCAGCAAACAAACAAGCGGGAAGTTCACCGGGGAGCTGTTTTTT	CASSKQTSGKFTGELFF	many	TRBV5-4	TRBD2	TRBJ2-2
TGTGCCAGCTCACCCCCACGGGTGGGCACTGAAGCTTTCTTT	CASSPPRVGTEAFF	few	TRBV18	.	TRBJ1-1
TGTGCCAGCAGCTCGCCCGACAATGAGCAGTTCTTC	CASSSPDNEQFF	many	TRBV11-3	.	TRBJ2-1
TGTGCCAGCAGCCCCTATTTCCGGGACTCCCAAGAGACCCAGTACTTC	CASSPYFRDSQETQYF	few	TRBV7-8	.	TRBJ2-5
TGCGCCAGCAGCACCGACTCGAGCTCCTACAATGAGCAGTTCTTC	CASSTDSSSYNEQFF	.	TRBV5-1	.	TRBJ2-1
TGCGCCAGCAGCCTGGCTAGCGCTTCCTACAATGAGCAGTTCTTC	CASSLASASYNEQFF	many	TRBV5-1	.	TRBJ2-1
TGTGCCAGCAGCCCGAGACTAGCGGGCCCCACAGATACGCAGTATTTT	CASSPRLAGPTDTQYF	.	TRBV7-2	TRBD2	TRBJ2-3
TGCAGTGCAGGAACCAGGGGGCTGGGAAACATTCAGTACTTC	CSAGTRGLGNIQYF	many	TRBV20-1	TRBD1	TRBJ2-4
TGTGCCAGCAGTGTGGGGAACACCATATATTTT	CASSVGNTIYF	many	TRBV2	.	TRBJ1-3
TGTGCCAGTAAAGTATCAGGGCGGGAATCTGGAAACACCATATATTTT	CASKVSGRESGNTIYF	few	TRBV19	.	TRBJ1-3
TGTGCCAGCAGTGATTGGCAGGGGAACGAGCAGTACTTC	CASSDWQGNEQYF	.	TRBV6-1	.	TRBJ2-7
TGCGCCAGCAGCTTACAGGGGATGGCGAATGAGCAGTTCTTC	CASSLQGMANEQFF	few	TRBV5-1	TRBD1	TRBJ2-1
TGCAGTGCTCGCTCGGGGGCAGGGGGACATGGCTACACCTTC	CSARSGAGGHGYTF	.	TRBV20-1	TRBD1	TRBJ1-2
TGTGCCAGCAGCCGAATTCCGGGACTAGCGGGAGGAGGCACAGATACGCAGTATTTT	CASSRIPGLAGGGTDTQYF	few	TRBV5-5	TRBD2	TRBJ2-3
TGCAGTGCTAGAACGACAGGGGCCGCGTATAGCAATCAGCCCCAGCATTTT	CSARTTGAAYSNQPQHF	.	TRBV20-1	TRBD1	TRBJ1-5
TGCGCCAGCAGCCAAGGGCAGGGGGTGTCTAATGAAAAACTGTTTTTT	CASSQGQGVSNEKLFF	few	TRBV4-3	TRBD1	TRBJ1-4
TGTGCCAGCAGCCAAGACCCGGGTAGCTCCTACGAGCAGTACTTC	CASSQDPGSSYEQYF	few	TRBV3-1	.	TRBJ2-7
TGTGCCAGCAGCTCGACTTGGGGGGGGACCAATGAGCAGTTCTTC	CASSSTWGGTNEQFF	.	TRBV12-3/TRBV12-4	TRBD2	TRBJ2-1
TGCAGTGCCACTGGGACTATTATGGAGAATGAGCAGTTCTTC	CSATGTIMENEQFF	many	TRBV20-1	TRBD2	TRBJ2-1
TGTGCCAGCAGCTTGCCCGATCAGCCCCAGCATTTT	CASSLPDQPQHF	many	TRBV5-6	.	TRBJ1-5
TGTGCCTGGAGTAGCGGAATTAATAGCAATCAGCCCCAGCATTTT	CAWSSGINSNQPQHF	few	TRBV30	.	TRBJ1-5
TGTGCCAGCAGTTTCCGGGACAGGGGAGGCTACACCTTC	CASSFRDRGGYTF	.	TRBV27	TRBD1	TRBJ1-2
TGTGCCAGCAGCTTAACTCGCCCCAAGACATCCAGGTCAGACTATGGCTACACCTTC	CASSLTRPKTSRSDYGYTF	few	TRBV7-9	.	TRBJ1-2
TGTGCCAGCTCACCTCTAGCGGGGGCTCCCTACGAGCAGTACTTC	CASSPLAGAPYEQYF	once	TRBV18	TRBD2	TRBJ2-7
TGTGCCAGCAGGGAAGGGTCAACTAACACCGGGGAGCTGTTTTTT	CASREGSTNTGELFF	few	TRBV6-6	.	TRBJ2-2
TGCAGTGCCCGCCCTGACACCTACGAGCAGTACTTC	CSARPDTYEQYF	.	TRBV20-1	.	TRBJ2-7
TGTGCCAGCAGCCAGCAGGTCCTTCGGGAGCAGTACTTC	CASSQQVLREQYF	.	TRBV3-1	.	TRBJ2-7
TGTGCCACCAGCAGAGATTTGGGCGGGAAGGGGCCCCAGCATTTT	CATSRDLGGKGPQHF	few	TRBV15	.	TRBJ1-5
TGTGCCAGCAGCTCGGGACCTTTAGAGTCCTATAATTCACCCCTCCACTTT	CASSSGPLESYNSPLHF	few	TRBV7-9	.	TRBJ1-6
TGTGCCAGCAGGGAAGGGGGACAGATATATGGCTACACCTTC	CASREGGQIYGYTF	.	TRBV27	TRBD1	TRBJ1-2
TGTGCCAGCAGCTTACAACCGGGCCCTACCTACGAGCAGTACTTC	CASSLQPGPTYEQYF	few	TRBV11-3	.	TRBJ2-7
TGTGCCAGCCCCCCGACGACAGGGGGTGACCAAGAGACCCAGTACTTC	CASPPTTGGDQETQYF	.	TRBV28	TRBD1	TRBJ2-5